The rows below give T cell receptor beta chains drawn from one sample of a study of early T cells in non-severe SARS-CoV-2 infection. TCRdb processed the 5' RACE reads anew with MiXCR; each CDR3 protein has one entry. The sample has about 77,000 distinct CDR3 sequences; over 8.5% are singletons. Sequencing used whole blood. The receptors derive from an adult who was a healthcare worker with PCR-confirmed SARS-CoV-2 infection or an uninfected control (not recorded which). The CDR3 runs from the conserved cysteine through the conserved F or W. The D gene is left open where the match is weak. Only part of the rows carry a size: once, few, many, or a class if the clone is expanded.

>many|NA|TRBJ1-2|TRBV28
TGTGCCAGCAGCCCCAGGACCTATGGCTACACCTTC
CASSPRTYGYTF
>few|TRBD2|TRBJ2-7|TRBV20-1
TGCAGTGCACCTCTCCTAGCGGGCCGAACCTACGAGCAGTACTTC
CSAPLLAGRTYEQYF
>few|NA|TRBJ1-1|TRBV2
TGTGCCAGCAGTGGGACCATGAACACTGAAGCTTTCTTT
CASSGTMNTEAFF
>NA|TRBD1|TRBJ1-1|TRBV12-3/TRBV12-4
TGTGCCAGCAGTTCCGAGGGGGACAGACACTTCTTT
CASSSEGDRHFF
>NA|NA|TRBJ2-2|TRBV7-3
TGTGCCAGCAGCCCTGATTACGGGGAGCTGTTTTTT
CASSPDYGELFF
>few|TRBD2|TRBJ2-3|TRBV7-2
TGTGCCAGCAGCCTGGGGACTAGCGGGAGAGATACGCAGTATTTT
CASSLGTSGRDTQYF
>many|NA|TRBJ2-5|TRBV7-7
TGTGCCAGCAGCTTCGGGTCAAAAGAGACCCAGTACTTC
CASSFGSKETQYF
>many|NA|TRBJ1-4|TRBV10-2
TGCGCCAGCAGTGAGCCTGGCTTTGGAAAACTGTTTTTT
CASSEPGFGKLFF
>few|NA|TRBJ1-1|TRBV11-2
TGTGCCAGCAGCTTAGCTCTGGGGGGGCTCACTGAAGCTTTCTTT
CASSLALGGLTEAFF
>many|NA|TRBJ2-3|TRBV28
TGTGCCAGCAGTCCCCAGACAGGTACAGATACGCAGTATTTT
CASSPQTGTDTQYF
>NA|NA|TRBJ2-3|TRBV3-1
TGTGCCAGCAGCCAAGAAGCCCACACAGATACGCAGTATTTT
CASSQEAHTDTQYF
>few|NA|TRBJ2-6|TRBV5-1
TGCGCCAGTACGCTCACGGGCGGGGCCAACGTCCTGACTTTC
CASTLTGGANVLTF
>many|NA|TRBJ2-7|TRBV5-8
TGTGCCAGCAGCTCGAACCCAACCTACGAGCAGTACTTC
CASSSNPTYEQYF
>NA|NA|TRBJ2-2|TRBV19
TGTGCCAGTAGTATAGCGACATCGCTAAACACCGGGGAGCTGTTTTTT
CASSIATSLNTGELFF
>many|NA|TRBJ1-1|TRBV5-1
TGCGCCAGCAGCCCTAGACAGGTGAACACTGAAGCTTTCTTT
CASSPRQVNTEAFF
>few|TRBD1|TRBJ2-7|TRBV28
TGTGCTTCGGACAGGGGATTGGCCTACGAGCAGTACTTC
CASDRGLAYEQYF
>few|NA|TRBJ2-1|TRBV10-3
TGTGCCATCAGAGGGCCCGTGGACAATGAGCAGTTCTTC
CAIRGPVDNEQFF
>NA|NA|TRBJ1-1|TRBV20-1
TGCAGTGCTAGCTTGGGGGATGAAGCTTTCTTT
CSASLGDEAFF
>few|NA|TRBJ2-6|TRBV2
TGTGCCAGCAGTCTCGACTCTGGGGCCAACGTCCTGACTTTC
CASSLDSGANVLTF
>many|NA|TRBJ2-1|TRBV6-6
TGTGCCAGCAGTTACTCCTTGAATGAGCAGTTCTTC
CASSYSLNEQFF
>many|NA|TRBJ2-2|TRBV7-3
TGTGCCAGCAGCTTAACGCCCGTTGGGGACACCGGGGAGCTGTTTTTT
CASSLTPVGDTGELFF
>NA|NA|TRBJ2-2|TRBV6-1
TGTGCCAGCCGACGGACTGGAAGCTTCGGGGAGCTGTTTTTT
CASRRTGSFGELFF
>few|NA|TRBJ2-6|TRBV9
TGTGCCAGCAGCGTAGGAAGGAACTCTGGGGCCAACGTCCTGACTTTC
CASSVGRNSGANVLTF
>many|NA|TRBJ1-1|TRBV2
TGTGCCAGCGTGAAGGGCACTGAAGCTTTCTTT
CASVKGTEAFF
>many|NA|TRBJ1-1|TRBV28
TGTGCCAGCAGCAAGCGGGCGCGTGCCACTGAAGCTTTCTTT
CASSKRARATEAFF
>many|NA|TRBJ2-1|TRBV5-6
TGTGCCAGCAGCTTATTGCCGACTAACCCCAATGAGCAGTTCTTC
CASSLLPTNPNEQFF
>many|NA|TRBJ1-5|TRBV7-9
TGTGCCAGCAGCTTAGCCAGTAATCAGCCCCAGCATTTT
CASSLASNQPQHF
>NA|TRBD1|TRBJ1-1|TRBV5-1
TGCGCCAGCAGCTTACAGGGGGCAGACACTGAAGCTTTCTTT
CASSLQGADTEAFF
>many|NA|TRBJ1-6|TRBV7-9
TGTGCCAGCAGACTCGGACAGACTAATTCACCCCTCCACTTT
CASRLGQTNSPLHF
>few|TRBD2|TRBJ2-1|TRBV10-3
TGTGCCATCAGTGAGTCGACAGGACTAGCGATCTATGAGCAGTTCTTC
CAISESTGLAIYEQFF
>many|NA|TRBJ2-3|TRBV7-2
TGTGCCAGCAGCTTAGAATCGCGGAGCACAGATACGCAGTATTTT
CASSLESRSTDTQYF
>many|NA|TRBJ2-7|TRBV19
TGTGCCAGCTGCCCCCAGGGAACCTACGAGCAGTACTTC
CASCPQGTYEQYF
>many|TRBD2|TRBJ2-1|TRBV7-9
TGTGCCAGCAGGAGTGGACTAGCGGGAGGGCCGACTTACAATGAGCAGTTCTTC
CASRSGLAGGPTYNEQFF
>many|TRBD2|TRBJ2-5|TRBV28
TGTGCCAGCAGCAGAGGGAGGGCGCAAGAGACCCAGTACTTC
CASSRGRAQETQYF
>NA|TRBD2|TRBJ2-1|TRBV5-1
TGCGCCAGCAGCTTGGTAGCGGGAGAGTCCTACAATGAGCAGTTCTTC
CASSLVAGESYNEQFF
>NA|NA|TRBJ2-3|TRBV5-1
TGCGCCAGCAGCTTTCGGACAGATACGCAGTATTTT
CASSFRTDTQYF